These 32 T cell receptor beta chains were all obtained from the same sample, sequenced in a study of post-analysis software for immune sequencing data. General study points: The study found TRBV5-6, TRBV5-1 and TRBV20-1 among five or six TRBV segments more frequent in patients than controls.

Prepared TCR beta cDNA libraries contained unique molecular identifiers. TCRdb redid the calling of the PCR reads with MiXCR, one entry per CDR3 protein. The sample yields hundreds of thousands of distinct CDR3 sequences, 30% seen once. For these TCRs, the target antigens are not known. The specimen sequenced was blood. All receptors derive from a girl aged 10-17 years with multiple sclerosis.

The rearrangement uses TRBV6-2 or TRBV6-3 and TRBJ2-1; D is perhaps TRBD2 (6 bases). This CDR3 contains 11 residues. V lost 7 bases to trimming and J lost 8 bases, with 9 bases between them. Germline values: CDR1 MNHEY, CDR2 SVGEGT. The CDR3 DNA is TGTGCCAGCACCGGGGGTTATGAGCAGTTCTTC. This codes for CASTGGYEQFF.

J is TRBJ2-7 and V is TRBV5-6; possible D gene TRBD2, 5 bases. V was cut by 3 bases and J by 4 bases, with 23 bases left in between. This CDR3 comprises 17 residues. CDR1 SGHDT and CDR2 YYEEEE come from the germline V gene. The CDR3 region is CASSSLPRTPLEYEQYF. The CDR3 coding sequence is TGTGCCAGCAGCTCCCTTCCCAGGACTCCCTTAGAATACGAGCAGTACTTC.

This clonotype has a handful of counts. The rearrangement uses TRBV3-1 and TRBJ2-1, with 11 bases lining up with TRBD2. The CDR3 consists of 18 residues. The J segment lost 4 bases and the V segment lost 1 base, leaving 9 bases of the junction unmatched. Germline-derived CDR1 and CDR2 are LGHDT and YNNKEL (reference sequence). The CDR3 coding sequence is TGTGCCAGCAGCCAAGGGCGGGCCCGACTAGCGGGATACAATGAGCAGTTCTTC. Encoded protein: CASSQGRARLAGYNEQFF.

This clonotype came up a few times. The gene calls are TRBV15 and TRBJ2-5; TRBD2 is a possible D gene (5 bases). Trimming stripped 5 bases from V and 7 bases from J, with 14 bases between. The CDR3 has 13 amino acids. The germline V gene has CDR1 LNHNV and CDR2 YYDKDF (reference sequence). CDR3 in amino acids: CATSRGSRWTQYF. The CDR3 DNA follows: TGTGCCACCAGCCGGGGATCACGGTGGACCCAGTACTTC.

This chain links TRBV6-5 with TRBJ2-7; 7 bases fit TRBD1. Germline CDR1 and CDR2: MNHEY and SVGAGI. This CDR3 has 16 amino acids. Trimming cost V 4 bases and J 1 base; bases outside gene matches: 10. CDR3 amino acids: CASSSGTAPFSYEQYF. The DNA for the CDR3 is TGTGCCAGCAGTTCCGGGACAGCCCCATTTTCCTACGAGCAGTACTTC.

J is TRBJ2-4 and V is TRBV24-1; 9 bases fit TRBD1. The J call may be mistaken, given a closer DNA end match to TRBJ2-5. CDR3 length: 15 residues. Germline-derived CDR1 and CDR2 are KGHDR and SFDVKD. CDR3 sequence reads: CATSDQQGAVETQYF. CDR3 nucleotide sequence: TGTGCCACCAGTGATCAACAGGGGGCTGTGGAGACCCAGTACTTC.

The chain uses TRBV10-3 and TRBJ2-3; 10 bases are a match to TRBD1. The germline CDR1 and CDR2 sequences are ENHRY and SYGVKD. This CDR3 is built from 15 residues. The V segment lost 5 bases and the J segment 6 bases; nucleotides outside the gene matches: 8. As DNA, the CDR3 is TGTGCCATCAGTTCCGGGACAGGGGAGAAGGATACGCAGTATTTT. This translates into CAISSGTGEKDTQYF.

The chain employs TRBV4-1 and TRBJ1-2; D gene unclear. CDR1 is MGHRA, CDR2 YSYEKL, per germline. The CDR3 sequence is 16 residues long. Trimming stripped 4 bases from V and 1 base from J, with 16 bases between. CDR3 protein: CASSPRITANNYGYTF. Written as DNA, the CDR3 is TGCGCCAGCAGCCCCAGAATAACAGCAAATAACTATGGCTACACCTTC.

This chain uses TRBV29-1 with TRBJ2-3; possible D gene TRBD2, 6 bases. The V and J ends lost 5 bases and 5 bases respectively, with 11 bases between them. This CDR3 spans 12 amino acids. Germline V gene sequence: CDR1 SQVTM, CDR2 ANQGSEA. The CDR3 sequence: CSVLFGGDTQYF. CDR3 in DNA: TGCAGCGTTCTGTTCGGGGGAGATACGCAGTATTTT.

There are many counts of this clonotype. V usage is TRBV10-3 and J usage is TRBJ1-2, with TRBD1 as a possible D gene (5 bases). The ends were cut back, 10 bases at V and 4 bases at J, with 10 bases in the middle. This CDR3 is built from 11 residues. The germline V gene encodes CDR1 ENHRY and CDR2 SYGVKD. This CDR3 reads CATGDGYGYTF. The CDR3 DNA is TGTGCCACCGGGGACGGCTATGGCTACACCTTC.

On this clonotype: The germline gene is not matched at one end of the junction; a read error may be the cause. The rearrangement uses TRBV5-1 and TRBJ2-5; D might be TRBD2 (5 bases). This CDR3 has 14 residues. Germline CDR1 is SGHRS and CDR2 is YFSETQ. The CDR3 loop reads CASTLVAGQETQYF. For the CDR3, the DNA is TGCGCCAGCACCTTGGTGGCGGGCCAAGAGACCCAGTACTTC.

At least ten counts were recorded for this clonotype. The chain links TRBV20-1 to TRBJ2-7, with TRBD1 identical over 9 bases. Looked up from germline, CDR1 is DFQATT and CDR2 is SNEGSKA (reference sequence). With 4 bases clipped from V and 0 bases from J, the junction kept 4 bases outside the gene matches. CDR3 size: 14 residues. The CDR3: CSATGTGSSYEQYF. The CDR3 nucleotides are TGCAGTGCTACCGGGACAGGGAGCTCCTACGAGCAGTACTTC.

This clonotype showed up just once. The chain is built from TRBV29-1 and TRBJ2-2; D perhaps matches TRBD1 (6 bases). Germline V gene data show CDR1 as SQVTM and CDR2 as ANQGSEA. The CDR3 runs to 12 residues. The V and J ends lost 3 bases and 6 bases respectively, with 8 bases between them. DNA of the CDR3: TGCAGCGTTGATAGGGGGTCCGGGGAGCTGTTTTTT. This translates into CSVDRGSGELFF.

DNA of the CDR3: TGTGCCAGCTCACCACCTCTTGGAAATCAGCCCCAGCATTTT. It encodes CASSPPLGNQPQHF. This chain links TRBV18 with TRBJ1-5; D call uncertain. Looked up from germline, CDR1 is KGHSH and CDR2 is LQKENI. Between the trimmed V and J ends, which lost 0 bases and 4 bases, there was a span of 7 bases. This CDR3 comprises 14 residues.

The V gene is TRBV2, the J gene TRBJ2-7; 8 positions agree with TRBD1. After removal of 8 bases from V and 2 bases from J, the junction contained 5 bases not matched to a gene. The germline V gene has CDR1 SNHLY and CDR2 FYNNEI. The CDR3 is 13 residues long. CDR3 bases: TGTGCCAGCGAGACAGGGGATACCTACGAGCAGTACTTC. Translation gives CASETGDTYEQYF. Looking up the rest from reference TRBV2 and TRBJ2-7 gives the full variable domain: EPEVTQTPSHQVTQMGQEVILRCVPISNHLYFYWYRQILGQKVEFLVSFYNNEISEKSEIFDDQFSVERPDGSNFTLKIRSTKLEDSAMYFCASETGDTYEQYFGPGTRLTVT.

V is TRBV6-4 and J is TRBJ2-3; 10 bases are a match to TRBD2. The CDR3 consists of 15 residues. The germline V gene has CDR1 MRHNA and CDR2 SNTAGT. V lost 5 bases and J lost 4; bases outside the gene matches: 6. Here the CDR3 reads CASSTTSGASDTQYF. The CDR3 DNA is TGTGCCAGCAGTACAACTAGCGGGGCCTCAGATACGCAGTATTTT.

This clonotype has a handful of counts. The CDR3 nucleotides are TGTGCCACCGGGACTAGCTCCTACGAGCAGTACTTC. Translating it yields CATGTSSYEQYF. The genes are TRBV28 and TRBJ2-7; 8 bases match TRBD2. This CDR3 contains 12 residues. Losses at the gene ends were 10 bases for V and 0 bases for J; bases not matched to a gene: 2. CDR1 and CDR2 (germline): MDHEN, SYDVKM.

The chain has TRBV5-6 and TRBJ2-2; 10 bases match TRBD1. The ends lost 6 bases at V and 5 bases at J; junction bases unmatched: 13. The CDR3 has 17 residues. Germline CDR1 SGHDT, CDR2 YYEEEE. The CDR3 nucleotides read TGTGCCAGCATGCAGACAGGGGGCGGCCTCCCGACCGGGGAGCTGTTTTTT. Its protein is CASMQTGGGLPTGELFF.

This chain joins TRBV20-1 and TRBJ2-1; D is unclear. V lost 5 bases to trimming and J lost 4 bases, with 15 bases between them. The CDR3 is made up of 14 amino acids. The germline gives CDR1 DFQATT, CDR2 SNEGSKA (reference sequence). DNA for the CDR3: TGCAGTGCTCCGATGCCGGTGGCTTACAATGAGCAGTTCTTC. Translating it yields CSAPMPVAYNEQFF.

V usage is TRBV6-2 or TRBV6-3 and J usage is TRBJ1-1, with TRBD1 matching 11 bases. CDR3 length: 17 amino acids. From germline, CDR1 is MNHEY and CDR2 SVGEGT. After removal of 3 bases from V and 11 bases from J, the junction contained 17 bases not matched to a gene. The chain's CDR3 is CASSYRAASDRGRKAFF. The CDR3 nucleotides read TGTGCCAGCAGTTATCGCGCCGCATCGGACAGGGGGCGGAAGGCTTTCTTT.

This rearrangement joins TRBV6-1 to TRBJ2-3, with 8 bases identical to TRBD2. The length of the CDR3 is 16 residues. V was pared by 2 bases and J by 7 bases, with 11 bases of the junction left unmatched. Germline V gene sequence: CDR1 MNHNS, CDR2 SASEGT. Here the CDR3 DNA reads TGTGCCAGCAGTGAACGTACCGGGGGGGCGGAATATACGCAGTATTTT. Encoded protein: CASSERTGGAEYTQYF.

Points on this clonotype: The junction departs from the called germline gene at one end, perhaps through a read error. The chain is built from TRBV20-1 and TRBJ2-3; 12 bases agree with TRBD2. The CDR3 length is 13 residues. Looked up from germline, CDR1 is DFQATT and CDR2 is SNEGSKA (reference sequence). The DNA of the CDR3 is TGCGGTGCTTCTCAGACTAGCGGGGGAACGCAGTATTTT. Its protein is CGASQTSGGTQYF.

J is TRBJ1-5 and V is TRBV5-5; D is undetermined. Germline V gene data show CDR1 as SGHKS and CDR2 as YYEKEE (reference sequence). The V end was cut by 0 bases, the J end by 0 bases, with 10 bases between. This CDR3 has 16 residues. CDR3 sequence (DNA): TGTGCCAGCAGCTTGGCCTTGGCGGTTAGCAATCAGCCCCAGCATTTT. Protein sequence: CASSLALAVSNQPQHF.

This clonotype was recorded a few times. The chain employs TRBV7-9 and TRBJ2-1; the D is unclear. Germline V gives CDR1 SEHNR, CDR2 FQNEAQ (reference sequence). The V gene lost 1 base and the J gene lost 6 bases, with 10 bases spanning the gap. The CDR3 is 14 residues long. CDR3 sequence: CASSLVFKLNEQFF. The CDR3 DNA is TGTGCCAGCAGCTTAGTTTTTAAGCTCAATGAGCAGTTCTTC.

This clonotype appeared a few times. The chain employs TRBV20-1 and TRBJ2-3, with D tentatively TRBD2 (6 bases). CDR3 length equals 14 residues. With 3 bases removed from V and 1 base from J, the gap between germline ends came to 11 bases. Germline V lookup: CDR1 DFQATT, CDR2 SNEGSKA (reference sequence). In DNA form, the CDR3 reads TGCAGTGCTAGTACCGCTAGCGGCACAGATACGCAGTATTTT. Encoded protein: CSASTASGTDTQYF.

The chain uses TRBV6-2 or TRBV6-3 and TRBJ2-1; 8 nucleotides align to TRBD1. The CDR3 covers 15 residues. Germline values: CDR1 MNHEY, CDR2 SVGEGT. V gave up 4 bases and J gave up 7 bases; unmatched junction bases: 9. In DNA, the CDR3 is TGTGCCAGCAGTTTCCACGGACAGGGATGGAATGAGCAGTTCTTC. Amino acids: CASSFHGQGWNEQFF.

The chain recombines TRBV14 with TRBJ2-1; no reliable D call. The CDR3 runs 12 residues. Germline loops: CDR1 SGHDN, CDR2 FVKESK. Trimming took 1 base from V and 10 from J, leaving 8 bases between them. The CDR3 nucleotides read TGTGCCAGCAGCCAAGTAGGGCGCGAGCAGTTCTTC. It yields the protein CASSQVGREQFF.

The chain uses TRBV5-1 and TRBJ2-1; 8 bases are shared with TRBD2. V dropped 0 bases and J dropped 4; count of bases not matched to a gene: 9. The CDR3 totals 17 residues. Germline CDR1 and CDR2: SGHRS and YFSETQ. The CDR3 reads CASSLVGAGGAYNEQFF. CDR3 DNA: TGCGCCAGCAGCTTGGTTGGCGCGGGAGGTGCTTACAATGAGCAGTTCTTC.

The chain employs TRBV29-1 and TRBJ1-4; D might be TRBD1 (5 bases). V lost 0 bases and J 16 bases, leaving 12 bases between the germline ends. Per germline, CDR1 SQVTM and CDR2 ANQGSEA. The CDR3 runs to 11 residues. The CDR3, as DNA: TGCAGCGTTGAAGAAGCGGGGCCCCAGTTTTTT. It translates to CSVEEAGPQFF.

V usage is TRBV27 and J usage is TRBJ2-3, with D hard to call. V lost 4 bases, J lost 2 bases, and 10 bases lay in between. The CDR3 runs to 14 residues. From germline, CDR1 is MNHEY and CDR2 SMNVEV (reference sequence). The CDR3 here is CASSSRVNTDTQYF. The DNA for the CDR3 is TGTGCCAGCAGTTCCCGGGTTAACACAGATACGCAGTATTTT.

This chain uses TRBV7-2 with TRBJ2-3; D is undetermined. The CDR3 loop spans 16 amino acids. Germline-derived CDR1 and CDR2 are SGHTA and FQGNSA. The V gene lost 4 bases and the J gene lost 0 bases, with 14 bases spanning the gap. The CDR3, as DNA: TGTGCCAGCAGCTCCGGGCCGCATACTAGCACAGATACGCAGTATTTT. This codes for CASSSGPHTSTDTQYF.

In regard to this clonotype: At one end, the junction sequence differs from germline, possibly due to a read error. The genes are TRBV28 and TRBJ2-3; D perhaps matches TRBD1 (6 bases). Germline CDR1 MDHEN, CDR2 SYDVKM. The CDR3 is 12 residues long. The CDR3 nucleotides read TGTGCCAGCTGGGACACCACAGATACGCGGTATTTT. Residues: CASWDTTDTRYF.